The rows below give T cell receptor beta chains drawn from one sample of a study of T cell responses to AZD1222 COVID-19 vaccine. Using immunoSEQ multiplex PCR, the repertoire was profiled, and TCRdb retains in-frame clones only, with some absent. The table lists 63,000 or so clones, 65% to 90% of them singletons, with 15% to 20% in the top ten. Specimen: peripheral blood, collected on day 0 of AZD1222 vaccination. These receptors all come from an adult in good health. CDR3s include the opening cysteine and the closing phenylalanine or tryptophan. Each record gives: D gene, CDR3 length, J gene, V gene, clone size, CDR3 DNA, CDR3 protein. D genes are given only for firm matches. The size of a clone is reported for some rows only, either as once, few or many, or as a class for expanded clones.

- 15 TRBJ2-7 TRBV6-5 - TGTGCCAGCAGTTACTCTTGGGAGATCGGCTACGAGCAGTACTTC CASSYSWEIGYEQYF
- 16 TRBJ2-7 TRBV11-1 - TGTGCCAGCAGCCTTCGCGATCCGGGGATCACTTACGAGCAGTACTTC CASSLRDPGITYEQYF
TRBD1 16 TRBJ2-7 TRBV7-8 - TGTGCCAGCAGCTTAATACAGGGGGCGTCTTTTTACGAGCAGTACTTC CASSLIQGASFYEQYF
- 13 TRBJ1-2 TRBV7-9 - TGTGCCAGCAGCTCCGATGCTGTCTATGGCTACACCTTC CASSSDAVYGYTF
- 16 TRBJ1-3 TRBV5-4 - TGTGCCAGCAGCTGGGACCGGGCCACCTCTGGAAACACCATATATTTT CASSWDRATSGNTIYF
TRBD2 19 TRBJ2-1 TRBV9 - TGTGCCAGCAGCGAGGGACTAGCCGGGGGTGGAAGCTCCTACAATGAGCAGTTCTTC CASSEGLAGGGSSYNEQFF
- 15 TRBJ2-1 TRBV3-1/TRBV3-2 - TGTGCCAGCAGCCGCGCCCTATCGGTTAACAATGAGCAGTTCTTC CASSRALSVNNEQFF
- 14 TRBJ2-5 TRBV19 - TGTGCCAGTAGTCCACAGGGCCCCATTTGGACCCAGTACTTC CASSPQGPIWTQYF
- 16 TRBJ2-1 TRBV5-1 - TGCGCCAGCAGCTTGGGGGCAGGGGTCACCTACAATGAGCAGTTCTTC CASSLGAGVTYNEQFF
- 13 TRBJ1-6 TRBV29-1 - TGCAGCGTTTTAGAGGGTGGGAATTCACCCCTCCACTTT CSVLEGGNSPLHF
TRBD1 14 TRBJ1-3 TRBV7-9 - TGTGCCAGTACGATGACAGGGTGGGGAAACACCATATATTTT CASTMTGWGNTIYF
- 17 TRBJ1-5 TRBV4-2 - TGTGCCAGCAGCCAAGATCAGGGCCGTGGCGGCAATCAGCCCCAGCATTTT CASSQDQGRGGNQPQHF
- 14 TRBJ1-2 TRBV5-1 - TGCGCCAGCAGGAGGGACCAGGGTTCGGCTGGCTACACCTTC CASRRDQGSAGYTF
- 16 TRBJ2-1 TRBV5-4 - TGTGCCAGCACTAGGGCACGGGCGGAGTACTACAATGAGCAGTTCTTC CASTRARAEYYNEQFF
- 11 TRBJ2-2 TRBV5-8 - TGTGCCAGCAGCTGGGCCGGGGAGCTGTTTTTT CASSWAGELFF
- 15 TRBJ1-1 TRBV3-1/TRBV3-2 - TGTGCCAGCAGCCAAGGGGTCAGAAAGAACACTGAAGCTTTCTTT CASSQGVRKNTEAFF
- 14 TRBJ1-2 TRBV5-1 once TGCGCCAGCAGCAAGGGACCAGAGGACTATGGCTACACCTTC CASSKGPEDYGYTF
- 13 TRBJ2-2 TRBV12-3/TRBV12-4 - TGTGCCAGCAGCCCTGGTCGGCCGGGGGAGCTGTTTTTT CASSPGRPGELFF
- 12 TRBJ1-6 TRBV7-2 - TGTGCCAGCAGCCCCCTTTTGGGGCCCCTCCACTTT CASSPLLGPLHF
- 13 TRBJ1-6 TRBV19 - TGTGCCAGTAGTAGAAGCAGGGGTTCACCCCTCCACTTT CASSRSRGSPLHF
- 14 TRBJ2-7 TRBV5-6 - TGTGCCAGCAGCGCGACCGGGACTCACTACGAGCAGTACTTC CASSATGTHYEQYF